This record concerns one T cell receptor beta chain sequence. The sample is drawn from a study of T cell changes during pregnancy in multiple sclerosis. Germline V gives CDR1 SGHVS, CDR2 FNYEAQ. Trimming stripped 2 bases from V and 0 bases from J, with 11 bases between. The CDR3 totals 15 residues. The repertoire was sequenced with immunoSEQ multiplex PCR; TCRdb's copy has only in-frame clones and lacks some. The sample contains roughly 93,000 clones, under 95% of which appear only once. This TCR came from a female donor in good health, enrolled as a control in a pregnancy study. J is TRBJ2-7 and V is TRBV7-6; TRBD2 is a possible D gene (6 bases). The starting material was peripheral blood, obtained in the first trimester of pregnancy. CDR3 amino acids: CASSLLGEDSYEQYF. CDR3 bases: TGTGCCAGCAGCTTACTGGGGGAGGACTCCTACGAGCAGTACTTC.